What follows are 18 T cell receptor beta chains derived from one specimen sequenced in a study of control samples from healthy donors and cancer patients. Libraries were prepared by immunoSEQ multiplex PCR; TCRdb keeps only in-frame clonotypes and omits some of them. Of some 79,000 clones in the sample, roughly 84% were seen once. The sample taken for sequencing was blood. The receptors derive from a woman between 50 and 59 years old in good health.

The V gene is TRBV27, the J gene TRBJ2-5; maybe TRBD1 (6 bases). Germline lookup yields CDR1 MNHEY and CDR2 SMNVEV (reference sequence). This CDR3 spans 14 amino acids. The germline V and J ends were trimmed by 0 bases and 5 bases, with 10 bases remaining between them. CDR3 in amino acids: CASSLSGRGETQYF. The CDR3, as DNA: TGTGCCAGCAGTTTATCAGGCAGGGGTGAGACCCAGTACTTC.

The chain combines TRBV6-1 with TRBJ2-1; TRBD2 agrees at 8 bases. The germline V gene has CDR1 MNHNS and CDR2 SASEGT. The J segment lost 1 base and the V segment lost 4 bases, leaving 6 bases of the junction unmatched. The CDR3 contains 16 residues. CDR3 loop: CASSALAGPSYNEQFF. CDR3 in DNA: TGTGCCAGCAGTGCGTTAGCGGGGCCATCCTACAATGAGCAGTTCTTC.

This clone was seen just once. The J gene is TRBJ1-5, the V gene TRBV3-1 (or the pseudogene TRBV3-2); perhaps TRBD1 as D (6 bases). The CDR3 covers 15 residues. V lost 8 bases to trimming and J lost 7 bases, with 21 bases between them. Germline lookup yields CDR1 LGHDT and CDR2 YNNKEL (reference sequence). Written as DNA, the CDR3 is TGTGCCAGCGCCCAAGGAGGGGGAGCGGGCCAGCCCCAGCATTTT. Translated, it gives CASAQGGGAGQPQHF.

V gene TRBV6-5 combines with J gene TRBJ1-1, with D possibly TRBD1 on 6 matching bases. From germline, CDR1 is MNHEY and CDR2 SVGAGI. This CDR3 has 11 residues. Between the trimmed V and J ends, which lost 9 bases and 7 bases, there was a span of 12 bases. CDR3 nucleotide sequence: TGTGCCAGTACAGGGAAGAGTGAAGCTTTCTTT. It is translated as CASTGKSEAFF.

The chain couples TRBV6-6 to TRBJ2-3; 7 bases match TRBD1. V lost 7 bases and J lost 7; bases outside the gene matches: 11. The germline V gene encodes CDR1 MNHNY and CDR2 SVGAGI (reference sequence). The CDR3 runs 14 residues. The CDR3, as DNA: TGTGCCAGCAAAAACGACAGGGCCTCAAATACGCAGTATTTT. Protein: CASKNDRASNTQYF.

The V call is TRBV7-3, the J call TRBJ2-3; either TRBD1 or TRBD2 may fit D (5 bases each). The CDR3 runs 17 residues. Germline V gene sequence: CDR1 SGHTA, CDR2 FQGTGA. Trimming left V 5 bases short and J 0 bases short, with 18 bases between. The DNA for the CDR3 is TGTGCCAGCAGCCCCGCCAGTACGGGGCTAAGCACAGATACGCAGTATTTT. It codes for CASSPASTGLSTDTQYF.

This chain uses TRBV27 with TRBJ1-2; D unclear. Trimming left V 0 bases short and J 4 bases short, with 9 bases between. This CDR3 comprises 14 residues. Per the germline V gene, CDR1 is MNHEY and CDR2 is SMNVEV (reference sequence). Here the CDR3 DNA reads TGTGCCAGCAGTTTATCGCCAGGATTCTATGGCTACACCTTC. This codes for CASSLSPGFYGYTF.

The CDR3 coding sequence is TGTGCCAGCAGTTACGTGGGGGTTGAGACCCAGTACTTC. This codes for CASSYVGVETQYF. The chain links TRBV6-5 to TRBJ2-5; D possibly uses TRBD1 or TRBD2 (5 bases each). The CDR3 length is 13 residues. The germline CDR1 and CDR2 sequences are MNHEY and SVGAGI. V was cut by 2 bases and J by 5 bases, with 9 bases left in between.

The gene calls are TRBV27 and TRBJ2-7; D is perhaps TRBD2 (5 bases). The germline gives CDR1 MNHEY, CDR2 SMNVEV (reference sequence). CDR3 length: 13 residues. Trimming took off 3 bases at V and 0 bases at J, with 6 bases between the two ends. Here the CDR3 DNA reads TGTGCCAGCAGTTTGAGGGACTCCTACGAGCAGTACTTC. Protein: CASSLRDSYEQYF.

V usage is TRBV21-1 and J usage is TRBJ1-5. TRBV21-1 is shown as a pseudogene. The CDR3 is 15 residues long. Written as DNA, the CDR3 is TGTGCCAGCAGCATAAGCTCGCGGGTTCCACAGCCCCAGCATTTT. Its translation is CASSISSRVPQPQHF.

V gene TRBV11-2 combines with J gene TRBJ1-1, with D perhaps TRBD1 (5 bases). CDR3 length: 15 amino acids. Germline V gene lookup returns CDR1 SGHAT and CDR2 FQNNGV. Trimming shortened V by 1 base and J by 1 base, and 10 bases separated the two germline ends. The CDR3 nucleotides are TGTGCCAGCAGCTTAGCGAAGAGGGGGAACACTGAAGCTTTCTTT. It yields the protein CASSLAKRGNTEAFF.

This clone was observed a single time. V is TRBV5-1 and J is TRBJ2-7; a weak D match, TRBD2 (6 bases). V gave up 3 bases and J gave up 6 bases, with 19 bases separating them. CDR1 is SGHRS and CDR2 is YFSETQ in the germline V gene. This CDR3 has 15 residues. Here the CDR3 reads CASSSVRLGSGEQYF. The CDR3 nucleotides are TGCGCCAGCAGCTCCGTTAGACTAGGAAGCGGCGAGCAGTACTTC.

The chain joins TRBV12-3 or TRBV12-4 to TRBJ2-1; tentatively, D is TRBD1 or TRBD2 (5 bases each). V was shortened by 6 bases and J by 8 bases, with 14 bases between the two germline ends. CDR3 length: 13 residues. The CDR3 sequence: CASRGTGIDEQFF. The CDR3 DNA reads TGTGCCAGCAGGGGGACGGGGATCGATGAGCAGTTCTTC.

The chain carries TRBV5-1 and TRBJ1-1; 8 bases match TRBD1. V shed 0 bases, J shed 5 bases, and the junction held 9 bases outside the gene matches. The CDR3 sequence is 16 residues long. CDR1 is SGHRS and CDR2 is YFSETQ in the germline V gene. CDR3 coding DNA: TGCGCCAGCAGCTTGGAAGCAGGGGGCCTAGGGACTGAAGCTTTCTTT. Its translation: CASSLEAGGLGTEAFF.

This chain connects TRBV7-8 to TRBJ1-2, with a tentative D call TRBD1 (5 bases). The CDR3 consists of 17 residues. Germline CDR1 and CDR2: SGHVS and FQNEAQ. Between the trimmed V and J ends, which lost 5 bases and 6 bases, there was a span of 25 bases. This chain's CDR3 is CASSPHLGMTALNGYTF. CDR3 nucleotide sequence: TGTGCCAGCAGCCCCCACCTCGGGATGACAGCCCTCAATGGCTACACCTTC.

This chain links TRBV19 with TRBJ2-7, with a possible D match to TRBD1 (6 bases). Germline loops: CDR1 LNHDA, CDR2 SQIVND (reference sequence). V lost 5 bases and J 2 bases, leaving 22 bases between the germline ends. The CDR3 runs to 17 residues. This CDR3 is CASSVLQGTSTPYEQYF. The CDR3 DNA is TGTGCCAGTAGTGTTTTACAGGGAACGAGTACCCCCTACGAGCAGTACTTC.

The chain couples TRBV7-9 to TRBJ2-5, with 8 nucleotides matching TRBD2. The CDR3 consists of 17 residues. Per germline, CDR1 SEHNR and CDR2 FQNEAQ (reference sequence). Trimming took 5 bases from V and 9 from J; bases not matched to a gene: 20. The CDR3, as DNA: TGTGCCAGCAGCCCCCGGGGGGGCGGGAGCTCTCCTGGGTCCCAGTACTTC. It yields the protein CASSPRGGGSSPGSQYF.

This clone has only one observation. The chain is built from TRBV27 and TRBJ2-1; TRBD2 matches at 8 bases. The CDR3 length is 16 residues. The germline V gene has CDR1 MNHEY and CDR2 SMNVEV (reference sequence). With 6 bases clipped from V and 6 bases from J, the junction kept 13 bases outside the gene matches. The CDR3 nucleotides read TGTGCCAGCAGCCAAGGGTTTCTAGCGGGCCCCAATGAGCAGTTCTTC. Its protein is CASSQGFLAGPNEQFF.